The 17 T cell receptor beta chains given below trace back to one sample, sequenced in a study of cytomegalovirus exposure and HLA in healthy donors. Primers included in the PCR were 60 Vbeta and 13 Jbeta primers. Sequencing used immunoSEQ multiplex PCR; TCRdb keeps in-frame clones, though not all of them. The top ten hold approximately 1.6% of the sample, which has 150,000 or so clones, roughly 85% seen once. Sequenced input: PBMCs. These receptor sequences come from a male donor in good health and CMV-seronegative.

The chain links TRBV13 to TRBJ1-1; a weak D match, TRBD1 (5 bases). Deletions cut 5 bases from V and 7 bases from J, with 14 bases between. This CDR3 comprises 13 residues. Germline V lookup: CDR1 PRHDT, CDR2 FYEKMQ (reference sequence). Here the CDR3 reads CASSPYRGYEAFF. DNA for the CDR3: TGTGCCAGCAGCCCTTATCGGGGGTATGAAGCTTTCTTT.

The DNA for the CDR3 is TGTGCCATCAGTGAAACAGGGGCCCCTTACGAGCAGTACTTC. As protein: CAISETGAPYEQYF. The chain recombines TRBV10-3 with TRBJ2-5; TRBD1 aligns across 7 bases. The closer fit of TRBJ2-7 to the DNA end suggests the J call may be wrong. CDR3 length: 14 residues. CDR1 and CDR2 from the germline V gene are ENHRY and SYGVKD.

This clone was seen only a few times. The chain links TRBV2 to TRBJ1-3; no clear D gene. V was cut by 7 bases and J by 7 bases, with 17 bases left in between. This CDR3 has 14 amino acids. Germline CDR1 SNHLY, CDR2 FYNNEI. CDR3 amino acids: CASKDGLSRNTIYF. As DNA, the CDR3 is TGTGCCAGCAAGGACGGACTCAGTCGTAACACCATATATTTT.

The gene calls are TRBV6-1 and TRBJ2-1; perhaps TRBD2 as D (6 bases). The CDR3 runs 15 residues. Trimming took off 0 bases at V and 1 base at J, with 7 bases between the two ends. Germline assignment: CDR1 MNHNS and CDR2 SASEGT. The CDR3 region has the DNA TGTGCCAGCAGTGAAGCGGGGGGTTCCTACAATGAGCAGTTCTTC. This codes for CASSEAGGSYNEQFF.

The chain has TRBV4-1 and TRBJ2-1; 15 bases are a match to TRBD2. The germline CDR1 and CDR2 sequences are MGHRA and YSYEKL. The CDR3 totals 17 residues. Trimming took 5 bases from V and 7 from J; bases not matched to a gene: 9. Here the CDR3 DNA reads TGCGCCAGCAGCACGCGGACTAGCGGGGGGGCACTAAATGAGCAGTTCTTC. Its protein product is CASSTRTSGGALNEQFF.

Comments on this clone: At one of its ends the junction is not consistent with the germline gene, which may arise from a read error. This rearrangement joins TRBV5-1 to TRBJ2-1, with D maybe TRBD2 (5 bases). This CDR3 region has 14 residues. CDR1 SGHRS and CDR2 YFSETQ come from the germline V gene. CDR3 in DNA: TGCGCCAGCAGCTTGTATCGGGGTAGGAATGGGCAGTTCTTC. Translating gives CASSLYRGRNGQFF. Full variable domain (remainder filled in from reference TRBV5-1 and TRBJ2-1): KAGVTQTPRYLIKTRGQQVTLSCSPISGHRSVSWYQQTPGQGLQFLFEYFSETQRNKGNFPGRFSGRQFSNSRSEMNVSTLELGDSALYLCASSLYRGRNGQFFGPGTRLTVL.

This clone has a handful of counts. This rearrangement joins TRBV21-1 to TRBJ2-3; TRBD2 was called by the table and not checked on the DNA. TRBV21-1 represents a pseudogene. This CDR3 comprises 15 residues. The CDR3 region has the DNA TGTGCCAGCAGCACCCCCGGGAATCAGGAAGATACGCAGTATTTT. It translates to CASSTPGNQEDTQYF.

This clone appeared once. This sequence joins TRBV15 and TRBJ1-1; D is undetermined. CDR1 and CDR2 from the germline V gene are LNHNV and YYDKDF (reference sequence). The CDR3 spans 13 residues. V dropped 6 bases and J dropped 5 bases, with 13 bases sitting between them. This chain's CDR3 is CATRDRGGTEAFF. CDR3 nucleotide sequence: TGTGCCACCAGGGACCGGGGTGGGACTGAAGCTTTCTTT.

In DNA, the CDR3 is TGTGCCAGCAGCTTAGCGGGACAGGGGACCCAAGAGACCCAGTACTTC. Encoded protein: CASSLAGQGTQETQYF. The chain links TRBV7-6 to TRBJ2-5, with TRBD1 identical over 10 bases. The CDR3 has 16 amino acids. Trimming at V came to 0 bases and at J to 1 base, leaving 2 bases not matched to a gene. CDR1 is SGHVS, CDR2 FNYEAQ, per germline.

CDR3: CASSHRGLSSYEQYF. The CDR3, as DNA: TGTGCCAGCAGCCACAGGGGGCTAAGCTCCTACGAGCAGTACTTC. V and J are TRBV28 and TRBJ2-7, with 9 bases aligning to TRBD1. J lost 0 bases, V lost 6 bases, and 6 bases had no gene match. The CDR3 covers 15 residues. Germline CDR1 is MDHEN and CDR2 is SYDVKM.

This sequence joins TRBV9 and TRBJ2-7; a possible D gene is TRBD2 (6 bases). Germline V gives CDR1 SGDLS, CDR2 YYNGEE. The CDR3 totals 14 residues. Trimming cost V 3 bases and J 3 bases, with 13 bases left between them. This CDR3 reads CASSGRLGGYEQYF. CDR3 bases: TGTGCCAGCAGCGGTCGGTTGGGGGGCTACGAGCAGTACTTC. Full variable domain (missing parts from reference TRBV9 and TRBJ2-7): DSGVTQTPKHLITATGQRVTLRCSPRSGDLSVYWYQQSLDQGLQFLIQYYNGEERAKGNILERFSAQQFPDLHSELNLSSLELGDSALYFCASSGRLGGYEQYFGPGTRLTVT.

The chain has TRBV11-3 and TRBJ1-6; D may be TRBD1 (6 bases). CDR1 SGHNT and CDR2 YENEEA come from the germline V gene. The length of the CDR3 is 15 residues. V was shortened by 5 bases and J by 10 bases, with 18 bases between the two germline ends. The CDR3 DNA reads as TGTGCCAGCAGCCCCCCTTTAGGGGGTGGATCACCCCTCCACTTT. Translating gives CASSPPLGGGSPLHF.

This chain joins TRBV14 and TRBJ1-3, with no clear D. V was cut by 4 bases and J by 4 bases, with 17 bases left in between. The CDR3 extends over 16 amino acids. CDR1 and CDR2 from the germline V gene are SGHDN and FVKESK. CDR3 protein: CASSPLGPPMGNTIYF. The CDR3 nucleotides are TGTGCCAGCAGCCCTCTTGGGCCGCCGATGGGAAACACCATATATTTT.

J is TRBJ1-2 and V is TRBV7-9, with unresolved D. This CDR3 region has 14 residues. Germline V CDR1 and CDR2: SEHNR, FQNEAQ (reference sequence). The V and J ends lost 3 bases and 8 bases respectively, with 16 bases between them. The CDR3 is CASSFAGSIGGYTF. CDR3 DNA: TGTGCCAGCAGCTTTGCCGGGTCCATCGGAGGCTACACCTTC.

CDR3 sequence: CASSIVRGMDYGYTF. The CDR3 nucleotides read TGTGCCAGTAGTATAGTCCGGGGGATGGACTATGGCTACACCTTC. This chain connects TRBV19 to TRBJ1-2, with D maybe TRBD1 (5 bases). Germline CDR1 reads LNHDA; CDR2 reads SQIVND (reference sequence). This CDR3 comprises 15 residues. The V end lost 1 base, the J end lost 3 bases, and 12 bases lay between the germline ends.

The V gene is TRBV6-4, the J gene TRBJ2-2; unclear D gene. Germline CDR1 reads MRHNA; CDR2 reads SNTAGT. Trimming shortened V by 3 bases and J by 4 bases, and 9 bases separated the two germline ends. CDR3 length: 14 residues. CDR3 bases: TGTGCCAGCAGTGAGACAAGTGGCACCGGGGAGCTGTTTTTT. This codes for CASSETSGTGELFF.

J is TRBJ2-1 and V is TRBV7-9; TRBD1 matches at 7 bases. The CDR3 is 15 residues long. Looked up from germline, CDR1 is SEHNR and CDR2 is FQNEAQ (reference sequence). With V trimmed by 5 bases and J by 10 bases, 14 bases remained unmatched. In DNA, the CDR3 is TGTGCCAGCAGCCCAGACCCCGGGACAGTCCGAGAGCAGTTCTTC. Translating gives CASSPDPGTVREQFF.